This T cell receptor (beta chain) originates from a study of identifying expanded T cells in peripheral blood. The CDR3 extends over 14 amino acids. In germline, CDR1 is SGHRS, CDR2 YFSETQ. The V gene lost 0 bases and the J gene lost 1 base, with 6 bases spanning the gap. The assay was immunoSEQ multiplex PCR, and TCRdb's table has in-frame clones only and misses some. The sample consists of over 90,000 clones, about 87% of them appearing once. During the collection period, no donor immune events like infections were recorded. Note on this clone: Within the sample, other DNA sequences also encode this same CDR3.

The chain couples TRBV5-1 to TRBJ2-3, with D unclear. Specimen: blood. This clonotype was sampled from a person aged 18-70 years in good health. The CDR3 DNA sequence: TGCGCCAGCAGCTTGGTTTCCGGCACAGATACGCAGTATTTT. Amino acids: CASSLVSGTDTQYF. The whole variable domain, filled in from reference TRBV5-1 and TRBJ2-3, reads KAGVTQTPRYLIKTRGQQVTLSCSPISGHRSVSWYQQTPGQGLQFLFEYFSETQRNKGNFPGRFSGRQFSNSRSEMNVSTLELGDSALYLCASSLVSGTDTQYFGPGTRLTVL.